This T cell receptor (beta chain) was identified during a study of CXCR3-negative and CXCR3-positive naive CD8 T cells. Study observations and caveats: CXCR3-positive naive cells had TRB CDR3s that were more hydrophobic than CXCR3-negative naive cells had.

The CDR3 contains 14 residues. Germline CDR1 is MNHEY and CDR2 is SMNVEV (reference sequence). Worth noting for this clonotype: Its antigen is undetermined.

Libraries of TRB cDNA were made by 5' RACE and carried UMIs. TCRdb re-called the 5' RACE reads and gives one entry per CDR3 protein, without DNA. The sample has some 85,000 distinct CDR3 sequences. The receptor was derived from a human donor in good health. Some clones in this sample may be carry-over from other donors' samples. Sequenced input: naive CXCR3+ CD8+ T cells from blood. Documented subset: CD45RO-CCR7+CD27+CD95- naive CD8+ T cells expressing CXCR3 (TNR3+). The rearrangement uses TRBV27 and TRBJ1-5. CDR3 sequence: CASSLSGSNQPQHF.